These 24 T cell receptor beta chains were sequenced from one sample in a study of CD4 T cells in relation to SARS-CoV-2 and coronaviruses. Assay used: immunoSEQ multiplex PCR; TCRdb lists only in-frame clones, some missing. This table has tens of thousands of clones, just over 85% appearing once. CD4+ T cells from unexposed donors were obtained before the COVID-19 pandemic (2011-2018). Material for sequencing was memory CD4+ T cells from PBMCs. These receptors were taken from a human donor in good health.

This rearrangement joins TRBV2 to TRBJ1-4; no definite D call. The CDR3 length is 13 residues. Germline CDR1 is SNHLY and CDR2 is FYNNEI. Trimming removed 2 bases from V and 8 bases from J, with 9 bases in between. The CDR3 loop is CASSERYGEKLFF. DNA of the CDR3: TGTGCCAGCAGTGAAAGATATGGCGAAAAACTGTTTTTT.

The chain recombines TRBV27 with TRBJ2-7; 9 bases align to TRBD1. Germline CDR1 is MNHEY and CDR2 is SMNVEV (reference sequence). The CDR3 totals 14 residues. After removal of 5 bases from V and 3 bases from J, the junction contained 5 bases not matched to a gene. The CDR3 reads CASSPWDRVYEQYF. The DNA for the CDR3 is TGTGCCAGCAGTCCTTGGGACAGGGTCTACGAGCAGTACTTC.

The chain has TRBV19 and TRBJ2-5, with 9 bases aligning to TRBD1. The CDR3 loop spans 15 amino acids. In germline, CDR1 is LNHDA, CDR2 SQIVND (reference sequence). V lost 4 bases and J lost 5; bases outside the gene matches: 8. The CDR3 DNA reads as TGTGCCAGTAGTAACGAAGGGACAGGGCGGGAGACCCAGTACTTC. This codes for CASSNEGTGRETQYF.

CDR3 region: CAISEYTNPSADTQYF. CDR3 bases: TGTGCCATCAGTGAGTATACTAACCCAAGTGCAGATACGCAGTATTTT. J is TRBJ2-3 and V is TRBV10-3, with unresolved D. The CDR3 consists of 16 residues. The ends were cut back, 1 base at V and 4 bases at J, with 15 bases in the middle. Germline V CDR1 and CDR2: ENHRY, SYGVKD.

This chain connects TRBV28 to TRBJ2-1; 8 positions match TRBD1. The CDR3 length is 14 residues. V trimming: 3 bases; J trimming: 7 bases; junction bases outside the gene matches: 5. Looked up from germline, CDR1 is MDHEN and CDR2 is SYDVKM. CDR3 sequence reads: CASSFRRGPNEQFF. The CDR3 nucleotides read TGTGCCAGCAGTTTTCGCAGGGGGCCGAATGAGCAGTTCTTC.

The genes are TRBV12-3 or TRBV12-4 and TRBJ1-5; D not resolved. This CDR3 comprises 13 residues. The V end was cut by 3 bases, the J end by 4 bases, with 7 bases between. The CDR3 spells CASSFFGNQPQHF. CDR3 DNA: TGTGCCAGCAGTTTTTTCGGAAATCAGCCCCAGCATTTT.

The rearrangement joins TRBV6-2 or TRBV6-3 to TRBJ1-4, with TRBD1 as a possible D gene (5 bases). This CDR3 has 15 amino acids. The V and J ends lost 2 bases and 5 bases respectively, with 12 bases between them. Germline CDR1 is MNHEY and CDR2 is SVGEGT. CDR3 coding DNA: TGTGCCAGCAGTTACCCCAGGGTCCAGAATGAAAAACTGTTTTTT. The encoded protein is CASSYPRVQNEKLFF.

Concerning this clone: At one end, the junction sequence differs from germline, possibly due to a read error. The CDR3 loop reads CASSIDRGPQRQYF. CDR3 DNA: TGTGCCAGCAGCATAGACAGGGGGCCTCAGCGGCAGTACTTC. The chain recombines TRBV11-2 with TRBJ2-7, with TRBD1 matching 10 bases. The CDR3 is 14 residues long. CDR1 is SGHAT, CDR2 FQNNGV, per germline.

V and J are TRBV27 and TRBJ2-3; 12 bases agree with TRBD2. Per germline, CDR1 MNHEY and CDR2 SMNVEV (reference sequence). Germline trimming cut 5 bases from V and 5 bases from J; bases unmatched to any gene: 8. The length of the CDR3 is 16 residues. DNA for the CDR3: TGTGCCAGCAGTCCTAGCGGGAGGGCCGGCGGAGATACGCAGTATTTT. Translation gives CASSPSGRAGGDTQYF.

This chain connects TRBV29-1 to TRBJ2-5; 8 bases line up with TRBD2. CDR3 length: 15 amino acids. Trimming cost V 7 bases and J 4 bases; bases outside gene matches: 14. In germline, CDR1 is SQVTM, CDR2 ANQGSEA. CDR3 nucleotides: TGCAGCGCCCCGGCCGGGAGGGCGACGGGAGAGACCCAGTACTTC. It is translated as CSAPAGRATGETQYF.

This sequence joins TRBV27 and TRBJ2-3, with D uncertain. CDR1 and CDR2 from the germline V gene are MNHEY and SMNVEV (reference sequence). Trimming shortened V by 5 bases and J by 8 bases, and 17 bases separated the two germline ends. The CDR3 consists of 14 residues. DNA for the CDR3: TGTGCCAGCAGTCTTGCCCAAGTTGTCCGTACGCAGTATTTT. Translation: CASSLAQVVRTQYF.

The gene calls are TRBV5-1 and TRBJ2-1, with D perhaps matching TRBD1 (7 bases). Germline assignment: CDR1 SGHRS and CDR2 YFSETQ. Between the trimmed V and J ends, which lost 3 bases and 8 bases, there was a span of 18 bases. This CDR3 is built from 15 residues. The CDR3 sequence: CASSSGQWGDDEQFF. CDR3 nucleotides: TGCGCCAGCAGCTCGGGACAGTGGGGGGACGATGAGCAGTTCTTC.

This clone was recorded once. The rearrangement joins TRBV30 to TRBJ2-5, with TRBD1 identical over 9 bases. Germline-derived CDR1 and CDR2 are GTSNPN and SVGIG (reference sequence). J was trimmed by 1 base and V by 2 bases; bases with no gene match: 2. The CDR3 loop spans 14 amino acids. The CDR3 protein is CAWSKDRGQETQYF. The DNA for the CDR3 is TGTGCCTGGAGTAAGGACAGGGGCCAAGAGACCCAGTACTTC.

In this sample, this clone turned up once. The chain couples TRBV30 to TRBJ2-5; D unclear. Germline loops: CDR1 GTSNPN, CDR2 SVGIG (reference sequence). This CDR3 comprises 10 residues. V lost 2 bases to trimming and J lost 5 bases, with 3 bases between them. The CDR3 here is CAWSRETQYF. DNA of the CDR3: TGTGCCTGGAGTCGCGAGACCCAGTACTTC.

This chain joins TRBV29-1 and TRBJ2-2; tentative D call: TRBD1 (6 bases). Germline loops: CDR1 SQVTM, CDR2 ANQGSEA. There are 14 residues in the CDR3. Trimming left V 7 bases short and J 4 bases short, with 16 bases between. The CDR3 DNA sequence: TGCAGCGCCCAAGGCTCCAGGGGCACCGGGGAGCTGTTTTTT. It yields the protein CSAQGSRGTGELFF.

This clone has more than one count but fewer than ten. The chain has TRBV3-1 (or the pseudogene TRBV3-2) and TRBJ1-1; 7 nucleotides line up with TRBD1. J lost 7 bases, V lost 0 bases, and 5 bases had no gene match. The CDR3 runs 14 residues. CDR1 LGHDT and CDR2 YNNKEL come from the germline V gene (reference sequence). In DNA form, the CDR3 reads TGTGCCAGCAGCCAAGAGGGTTACAGGGGTGAAGCTTTCTTT. Translation gives CASSQEGYRGEAFF.

V usage is TRBV7-2 and J usage is TRBJ1-2; 7 bases fit TRBD1. CDR3 size: 14 residues. Germline V lookup: CDR1 SGHTA, CDR2 FQGNSA. V shed 5 bases and J 4 bases; nucleotides not matched to a gene: 7. The CDR3 region has the DNA TGTGCCAGCAGCCTAAACCGGGACAGCTATGGCTACACCTTC. Its protein product is CASSLNRDSYGYTF.

The V call is TRBV30, the J call TRBJ1-3, with TRBD1 matching 9 bases. The CDR3 is made up of 15 amino acids. The V gene's germline CDR1 is GTSNPN and CDR2 SVGIG (reference sequence). V trimming: 7 bases; J trimming: 1 base; junction bases outside the gene matches: 8. CDR3 sequence (DNA): TGTGCCTTACACCGGGACAGGGTTTCTGGAAACACCATATATTTT. Amino acid sequence: CALHRDRVSGNTIYF.

The chain is built from TRBV19 and TRBJ1-5, with 9 bases identical to TRBD1. This CDR3 is 16 amino acids long. The trim removed 5 bases at V and 4 bases at J, leaving 9 bases unmatched. Germline V gene sequence: CDR1 LNHDA, CDR2 SQIVND (reference sequence). Written as DNA, the CDR3 is TGTGCCAGTAGTCTCAGCGGGACAGGGCTGAATCAGCCCCAGCATTTT. Its translation: CASSLSGTGLNQPQHF.

J is TRBJ2-5 and V is TRBV6-5; no definite D call. V lost 6 bases and J 2 bases, leaving 10 bases between the germline ends. This CDR3 spans 13 amino acids. Per the germline V gene, CDR1 is MNHEY and CDR2 is SVGAGI. CDR3 DNA: TGTGCCAGCAGCGCCCAGAAACAAGAGACCCAGTACTTC. As protein: CASSAQKQETQYF.

The rearrangement joins TRBV28 to TRBJ2-7, with a tentative D call TRBD1 (7 bases). Germline assignment: CDR1 MDHEN and CDR2 SYDVKM. This CDR3 is 15 amino acids long. Trimming shortened V by 10 bases and J by 4 bases, and 23 bases separated the two germline ends. The CDR3 coding sequence is TGTGCCATCAACCGACCCGCCAGGGGGGAGTACGAGCAGTACTTC. Translating gives CAINRPARGEYEQYF.

The chain combines TRBV30 with TRBJ1-3; 9 positions agree with TRBD1. V trimming: 4 bases; J trimming: 2 bases; junction bases outside the gene matches: 6. Germline V gene sequence: CDR1 GTSNPN, CDR2 SVGIG (reference sequence). The CDR3 has 15 residues. The CDR3 DNA reads TGTGCCTGGAACTCACAGGGGGCCACTGGAAACACCATATATTTT. Translating gives CAWNSQGATGNTIYF.

Only a few counts were recorded for this clone. A junction end diverges from the germline sequence, so it may reflect a read error. The chain is built from TRBV7-6 and TRBJ2-2, with 14 bases lining up with TRBD2. Germline loops: CDR1 SGHVS, CDR2 FNYEAQ. The CDR3 consists of 15 residues. Here the CDR3 reads CASSPGLAGAGELFF. CDR3 sequence (DNA): TGTGCCAGCAGCCCGGGACTAGCGGGGGCCGGCGAGCTGTTTTTT.

This clone has only one observation. This sequence joins TRBV18 and TRBJ2-1, with TRBD2 identical over 7 bases. Germline-derived CDR1 and CDR2 are KGHSH and LQKENI. The CDR3 is 16 residues long. With 2 bases clipped from V and 8 bases from J, the junction kept 12 bases outside the gene matches. CDR3: CASSPSRTGGSHEQFF. The CDR3 nucleotides are TGTGCCAGCTCACCAAGTAGGACGGGAGGATCGCATGAGCAGTTCTTC. The whole variable domain, filled in from reference TRBV18 and TRBJ2-1, reads NAGVMQNPRHLVRRRGQEARLRCSPMKGHSHVYWYRQLPEEGLKFMVYLQKENIIDESGMPKERFSAEFPKEGPSILRIQQVVRGDSAAYFCASSPSRTGGSHEQFFGPGTRLTVL.